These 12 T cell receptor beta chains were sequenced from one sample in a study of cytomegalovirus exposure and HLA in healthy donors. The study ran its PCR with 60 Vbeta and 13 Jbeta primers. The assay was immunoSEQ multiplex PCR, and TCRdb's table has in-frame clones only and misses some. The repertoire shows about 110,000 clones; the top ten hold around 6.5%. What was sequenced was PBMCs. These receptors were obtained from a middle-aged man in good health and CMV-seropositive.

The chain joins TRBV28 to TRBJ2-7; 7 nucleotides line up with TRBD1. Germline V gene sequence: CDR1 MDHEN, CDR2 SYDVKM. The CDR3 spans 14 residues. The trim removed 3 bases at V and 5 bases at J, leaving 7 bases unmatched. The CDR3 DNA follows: TGTGCCAGCAGTTTCGGGACAGAACCAAACGAGCAGTACTTC. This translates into CASSFGTEPNEQYF.

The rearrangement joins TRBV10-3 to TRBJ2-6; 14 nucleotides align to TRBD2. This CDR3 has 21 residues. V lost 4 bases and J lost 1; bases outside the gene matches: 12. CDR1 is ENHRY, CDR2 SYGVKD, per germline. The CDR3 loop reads CAISATRLAGGPISGANVLTF. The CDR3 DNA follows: TGTGCCATCAGTGCGACGCGACTAGCGGGAGGGCCTATATCTGGGGCCAACGTCCTGACTTTC.

CDR3 nucleotides: TGTGCCAGCAGCCCCGGACAGGGGGCGAGTTCCTACGAGCAGTACTTC. It codes for CASSPGQGASSYEQYF. V usage is TRBV7-9 and J usage is TRBJ2-7; 11 bases are shared with TRBD1. CDR3 length: 16 residues. The germline CDR1 and CDR2 sequences are SEHNR and FQNEAQ (reference sequence). V gave up 5 bases and J gave up 1 base; unmatched junction bases: 7. The full variable domain, with the rest looked up from reference TRBV7-9 and TRBJ2-7, is DTGVSQNPRHKITKRGQNVTFRCDPISEHNRLYWYRQTLGQGPEFLTYFQNEAQLEKSRLLSDRFSAERPKGSFSTLEIQRTEQGDSAMYLCASSPGQGASSYEQYFGPGTRLTVT.

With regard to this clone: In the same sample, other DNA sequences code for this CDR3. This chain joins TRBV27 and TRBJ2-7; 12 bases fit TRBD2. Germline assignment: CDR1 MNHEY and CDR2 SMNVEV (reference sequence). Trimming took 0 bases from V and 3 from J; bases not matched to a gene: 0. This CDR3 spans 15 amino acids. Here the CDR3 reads CASSLSGLAGYEQYF. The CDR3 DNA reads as TGTGCCAGCAGTTTATCGGGACTAGCGGGCTACGAGCAGTACTTC.

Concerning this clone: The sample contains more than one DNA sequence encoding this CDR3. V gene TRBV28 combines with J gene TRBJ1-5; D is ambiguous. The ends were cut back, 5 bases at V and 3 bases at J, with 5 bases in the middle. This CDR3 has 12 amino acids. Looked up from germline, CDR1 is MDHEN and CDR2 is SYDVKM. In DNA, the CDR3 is TGTGCCAGCAGTCCACTCAATCAGCCCCAGCATTTT. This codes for CASSPLNQPQHF.

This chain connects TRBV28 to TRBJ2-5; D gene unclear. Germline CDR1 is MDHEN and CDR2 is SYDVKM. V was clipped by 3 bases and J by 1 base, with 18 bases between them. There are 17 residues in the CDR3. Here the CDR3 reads CASSFLTPLPPQETQYF. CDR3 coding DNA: TGTGCCAGCAGTTTCCTAACCCCCTTGCCCCCCCAAGAGACCCAGTACTTC.

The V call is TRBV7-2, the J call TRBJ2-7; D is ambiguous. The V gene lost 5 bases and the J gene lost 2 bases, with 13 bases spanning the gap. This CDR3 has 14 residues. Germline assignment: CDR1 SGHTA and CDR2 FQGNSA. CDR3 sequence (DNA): TGTGCCAGCAGCCTTATGGCGCAGGCCTACGAGCAGTACTTC. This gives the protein CASSLMAQAYEQYF. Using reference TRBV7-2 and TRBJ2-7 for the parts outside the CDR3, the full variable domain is GAGVSQSPSNKVTEKGKDVELRCDPISGHTALYWYRQSLGQGLEFLIYFQGNSAPDKSGLPSDRFSAERTGGSVSTLTIQRTQQEDSAVYLCASSLMAQAYEQYFGPGTRLTVT.

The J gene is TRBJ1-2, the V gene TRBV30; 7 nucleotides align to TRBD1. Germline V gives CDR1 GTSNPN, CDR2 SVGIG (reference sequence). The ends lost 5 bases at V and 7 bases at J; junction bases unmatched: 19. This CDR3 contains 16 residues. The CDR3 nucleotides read TGTGCCTGGCTTGATTCTCACAGAGGGGGCGCCTCTGGCTACACCTTC. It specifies CAWLDSHRGGASGYTF.

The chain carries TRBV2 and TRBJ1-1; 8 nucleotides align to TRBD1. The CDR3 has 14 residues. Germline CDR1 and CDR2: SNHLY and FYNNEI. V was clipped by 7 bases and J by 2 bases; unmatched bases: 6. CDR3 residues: CASTQAGGNTEAFF. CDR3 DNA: TGTGCCAGCACCCAGGCAGGGGGCAACACTGAAGCTTTCTTT.

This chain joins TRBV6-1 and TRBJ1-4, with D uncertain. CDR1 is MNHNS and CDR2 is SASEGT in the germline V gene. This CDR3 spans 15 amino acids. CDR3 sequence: CATRPPPPKMEKLFF. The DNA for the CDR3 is TGTGCGACCAGGCCCCCTCCCCCCAAAATGGAAAAACTGTTTTTT.

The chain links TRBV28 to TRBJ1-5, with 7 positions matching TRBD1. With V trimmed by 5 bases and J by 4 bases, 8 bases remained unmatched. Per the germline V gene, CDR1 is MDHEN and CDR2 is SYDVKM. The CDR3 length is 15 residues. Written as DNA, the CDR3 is TGTGCCAGCAGTCTCGGACAGGCGCTAAATCAGCCCCAGCATTTT. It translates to CASSLGQALNQPQHF.

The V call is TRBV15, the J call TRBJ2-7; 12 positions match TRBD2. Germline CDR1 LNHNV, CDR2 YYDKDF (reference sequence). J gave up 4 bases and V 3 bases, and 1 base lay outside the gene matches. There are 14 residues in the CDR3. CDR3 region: CATSRTSGSYEQYF. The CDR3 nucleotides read TGTGCCACCAGCAGGACTAGCGGGAGTTACGAGCAGTACTTC.